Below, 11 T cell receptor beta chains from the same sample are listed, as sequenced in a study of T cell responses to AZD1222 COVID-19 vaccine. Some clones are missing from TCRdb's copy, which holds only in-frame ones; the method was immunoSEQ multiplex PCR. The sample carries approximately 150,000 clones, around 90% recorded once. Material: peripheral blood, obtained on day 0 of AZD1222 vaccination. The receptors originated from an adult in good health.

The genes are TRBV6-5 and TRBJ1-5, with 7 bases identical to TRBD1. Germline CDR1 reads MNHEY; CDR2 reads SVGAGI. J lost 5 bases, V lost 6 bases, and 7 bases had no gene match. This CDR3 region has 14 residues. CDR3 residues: CASRAGGTHQPQHF. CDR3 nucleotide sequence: TGTGCCAGCAGGGCAGGGGGAACCCATCAGCCCCAGCATTTT.

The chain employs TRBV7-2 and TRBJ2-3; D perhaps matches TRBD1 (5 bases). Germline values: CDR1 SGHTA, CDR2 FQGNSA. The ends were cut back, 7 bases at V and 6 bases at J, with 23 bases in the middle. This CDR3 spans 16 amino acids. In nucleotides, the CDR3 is TGTGCCAGCACCCATGACAGCGAAAACAACCGGGATACGCAGTATTTT. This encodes CASTHDSENNRDTQYF.

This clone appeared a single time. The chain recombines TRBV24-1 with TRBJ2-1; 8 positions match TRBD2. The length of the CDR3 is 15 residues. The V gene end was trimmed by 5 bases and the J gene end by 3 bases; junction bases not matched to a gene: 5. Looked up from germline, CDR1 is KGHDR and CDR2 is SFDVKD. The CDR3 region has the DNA TGTGCCACCAGTGTACCGGGACTAGACTACAATGAGCAGTTCTTC. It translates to CATSVPGLDYNEQFF.

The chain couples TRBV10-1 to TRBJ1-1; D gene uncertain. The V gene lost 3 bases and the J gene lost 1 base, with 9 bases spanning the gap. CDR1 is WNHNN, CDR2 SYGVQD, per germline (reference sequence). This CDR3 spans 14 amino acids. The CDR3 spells CASSESGGNTEAFF. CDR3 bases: TGCGCCAGCAGTGAATCGGGCGGGAACACTGAAGCTTTCTTT.

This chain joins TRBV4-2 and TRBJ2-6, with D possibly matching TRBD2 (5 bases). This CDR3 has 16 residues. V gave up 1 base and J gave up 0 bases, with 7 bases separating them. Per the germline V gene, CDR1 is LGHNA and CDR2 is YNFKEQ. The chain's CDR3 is CASSQAEGSGANVLTF. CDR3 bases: TGTGCCAGCAGCCAAGCTGAGGGCTCTGGGGCCAACGTCCTGACTTTC.

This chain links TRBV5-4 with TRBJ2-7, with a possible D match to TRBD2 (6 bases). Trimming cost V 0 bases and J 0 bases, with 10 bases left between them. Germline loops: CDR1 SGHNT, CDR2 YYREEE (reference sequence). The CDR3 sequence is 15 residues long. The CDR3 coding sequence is TGTGCCAGCAGCTTGGAGAGCGGGCCCTCCTACGAGCAGTACTTC. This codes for CASSLESGPSYEQYF. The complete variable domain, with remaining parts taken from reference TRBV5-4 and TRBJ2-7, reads ETGVTQSPTHLIKTRGQQVTLRCSSQSGHNTVSWYQQALGQGPQFIFQYYREEENGRGNFPPRFSGLQFPNYSSELNVNALELDDSALYLCASSLESGPSYEQYFGPGTRLTVT.

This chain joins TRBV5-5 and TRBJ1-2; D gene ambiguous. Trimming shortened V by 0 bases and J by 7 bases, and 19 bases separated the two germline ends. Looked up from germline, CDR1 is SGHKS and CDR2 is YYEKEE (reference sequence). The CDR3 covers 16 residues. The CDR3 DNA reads TGTGCCAGCAGCTTGGAAGGGCGGCAGCGGGAGGTTGGCTACACCTTC. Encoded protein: CASSLEGRQREVGYTF.

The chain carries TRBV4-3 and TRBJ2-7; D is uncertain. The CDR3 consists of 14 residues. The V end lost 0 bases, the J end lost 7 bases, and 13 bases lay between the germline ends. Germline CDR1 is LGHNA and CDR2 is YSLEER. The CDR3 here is CASSQDRGGREQYF. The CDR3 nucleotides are TGCGCCAGCAGCCAAGATCGCGGCGGACGGGAGCAGTACTTC.

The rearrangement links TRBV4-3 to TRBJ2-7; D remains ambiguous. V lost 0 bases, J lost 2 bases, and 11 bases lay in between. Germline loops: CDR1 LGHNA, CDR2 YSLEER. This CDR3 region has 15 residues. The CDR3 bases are TGCGCCAGCAGCCAAGATCGTGGCAGAACCTACGAGCAGTACTTC. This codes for CASSQDRGRTYEQYF.

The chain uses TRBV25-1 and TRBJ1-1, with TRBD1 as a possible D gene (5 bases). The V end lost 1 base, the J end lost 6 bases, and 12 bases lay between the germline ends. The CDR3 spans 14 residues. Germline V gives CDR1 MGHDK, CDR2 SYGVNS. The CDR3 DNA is TGTGCCAGCAGTGAATCAGACAGTAATTCTGAAGCTTTCTTT. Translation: CASSESDSNSEAFF.

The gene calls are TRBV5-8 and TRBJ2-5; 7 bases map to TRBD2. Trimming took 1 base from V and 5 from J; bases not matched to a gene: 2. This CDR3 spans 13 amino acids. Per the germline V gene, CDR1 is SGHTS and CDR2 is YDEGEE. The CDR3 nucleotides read TGTGCCAGCAGCTTGAGGGGAGGGGAGACCCAGTACTTC. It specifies CASSLRGGETQYF.